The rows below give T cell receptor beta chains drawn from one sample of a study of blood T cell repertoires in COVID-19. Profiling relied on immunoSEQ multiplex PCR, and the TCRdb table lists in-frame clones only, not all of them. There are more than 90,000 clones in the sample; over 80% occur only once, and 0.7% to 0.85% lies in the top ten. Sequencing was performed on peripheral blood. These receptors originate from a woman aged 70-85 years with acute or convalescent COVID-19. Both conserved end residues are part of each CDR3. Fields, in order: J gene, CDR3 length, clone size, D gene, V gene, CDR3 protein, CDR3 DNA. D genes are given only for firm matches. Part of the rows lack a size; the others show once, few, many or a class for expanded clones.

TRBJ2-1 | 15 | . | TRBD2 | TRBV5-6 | CASSLTSGTLNEQFF | TGTGCCAGCAGCCTAACTAGCGGGACTTTAAATGAGCAGTTCTTC
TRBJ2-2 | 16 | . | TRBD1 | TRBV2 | CASSEEQGANTGELFF | TGTGCCAGCAGTGAGGAACAGGGGGCGAACACCGGGGAGCTGTTTTTT
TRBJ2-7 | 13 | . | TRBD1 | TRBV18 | CASSPGQGVEQYF | TGTGCCAGCTCACCGGGACAGGGGGTAGAGCAGTACTTC
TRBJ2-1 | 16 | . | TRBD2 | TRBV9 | CASSVGNSGSVNEQFF | TGTGCCAGCAGCGTAGGGAATAGCGGGAGTGTGAATGAGCAGTTCTTC
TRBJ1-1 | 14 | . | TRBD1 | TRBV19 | CASSILGTGTEAFF | TGTGCCAGTAGTATCCTCGGGACAGGGACTGAAGCTTTCTTT
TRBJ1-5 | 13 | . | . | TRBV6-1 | CASSEALRSPQHF | TGTGCCAGCAGTGAAGCGCTCAGGTCGCCCCAGCATTTT
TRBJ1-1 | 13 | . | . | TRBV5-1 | CASSLGEATEAFF | TGCGCCAGCAGCCTGGGGGAGGCCACTGAAGCTTTCTTT
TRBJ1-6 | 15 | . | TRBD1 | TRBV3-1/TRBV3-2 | CASSLLDRDNSPLHF | TGTGCCAGCAGCCTTCTGGACAGGGATAATTCACCCCTCCACTTT
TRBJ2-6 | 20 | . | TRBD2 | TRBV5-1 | CASSLDFAFRGGSGANVLTF | TGCGCCAGCAGCTTGGATTTCGCTTTCCGGGGGGGCTCTGGGGCCAACGTCCTGACTTTC
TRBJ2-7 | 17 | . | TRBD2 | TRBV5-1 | CASSFAGLAAGSYEQYF | TGCGCCAGCAGCTTTGCGGGACTAGCGGCGGGATCCTACGAGCAGTACTTC
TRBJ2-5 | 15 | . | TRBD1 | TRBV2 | CARSRDRQGQETQYF | TGTGCCAGGTCCAGGGATAGACAGGGGCAAGAGACCCAGTACTTC
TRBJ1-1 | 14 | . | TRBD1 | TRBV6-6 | CASSVYRGRAEAFF | TGTGCCAGCAGCGTCTACAGGGGAAGGGCTGAAGCTTTCTTT
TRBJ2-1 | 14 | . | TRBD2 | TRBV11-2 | CASSLSGSYNEQFF | TGTGCCAGCAGCTTAAGCGGGAGCTACAATGAGCAGTTCTTC
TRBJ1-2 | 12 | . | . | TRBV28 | CASSSGAWGYTF | TGTGCCAGCAGTTCCGGAGCGTGGGGCTACACCTTC
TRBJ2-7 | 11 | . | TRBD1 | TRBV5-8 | CASSLLQGKYF | TGTGCCAGCAGCTTGTTACAGGGGAAGTACTTC
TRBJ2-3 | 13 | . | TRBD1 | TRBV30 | CAGGTGGTDTQYF | TGTGCCGGCGGGACAGGGGGGACAGATACGCAGTATTTT
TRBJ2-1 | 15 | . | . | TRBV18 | CASSPTGGTYNEQFF | TGTGCCAGCTCACCAACGGGGGGCACCTACAATGAGCAGTTCTTC
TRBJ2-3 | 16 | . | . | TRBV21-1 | CASSKVARGSTDTQYF | .
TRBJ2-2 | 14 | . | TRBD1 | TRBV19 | CATMQDRSSGELFF | TGTGCCACCATGCAGGACAGGTCGAGCGGGGAGCTGTTTTTT
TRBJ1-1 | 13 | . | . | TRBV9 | CASSQELHTEAFF | TGTGCCAGCAGTCAAGAACTCCACACTGAAGCTTTCTTT
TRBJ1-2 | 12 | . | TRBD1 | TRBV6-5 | CASSKTGEGYTF | TGTGCCAGCAGTAAAACAGGGGAAGGCTACACCTTC
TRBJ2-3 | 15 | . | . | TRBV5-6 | CASSLTGTRTDTQYF | TGTGCCAGCAGCCTAACCGGGACACGGACAGATACGCAGTATTTT
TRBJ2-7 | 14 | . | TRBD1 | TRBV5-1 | CASSQDRRSYEQYF | TGCGCCAGCAGCCAGGACAGGAGGAGCTACGAGCAGTACTTC
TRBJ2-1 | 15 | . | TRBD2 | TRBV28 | CASSLGGSSYNEQFF | TGTGCCAGCAGTTTAGGCGGGAGCTCCTACAATGAGCAGTTCTTC
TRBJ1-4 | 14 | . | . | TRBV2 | CASSPGGRNEKLFF | TGTGCCAGCAGTCCCGGGGGGAGGAATGAAAAACTGTTTTTT
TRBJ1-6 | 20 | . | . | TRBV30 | CACLPTRLPFDRDYNSPLHF | TGTGCCTGCCTTCCGACCCGACTTCCCTTCGACAGAGACTATAATTCACCCCTCCACTTT
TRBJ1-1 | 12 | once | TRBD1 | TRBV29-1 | CSVESGGPEAFF | TGCAGCGTTGAATCAGGGGGGCCTGAAGCTTTCTTT
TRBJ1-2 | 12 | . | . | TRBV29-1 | CSVEAGGQGYTF | TGCAGCGTTGAAGCGGGAGGGCAGGGCTACACCTTC
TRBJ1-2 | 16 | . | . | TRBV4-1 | CASSQDRSTFNYGYTF | TGCGCCAGCAGCCAAGATAGGAGCACCTTCAACTATGGCTACACCTTC
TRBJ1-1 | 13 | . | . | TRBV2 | CASSGNMNTEAFF | TGTGCCAGCAGTGGTAACATGAACACTGAAGCTTTCTTT
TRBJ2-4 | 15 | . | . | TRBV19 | CASSIGVTGKNIQYF | TGTGCCAGTAGTATAGGAGTGACAGGAAAAAACATTCAGTACTTC
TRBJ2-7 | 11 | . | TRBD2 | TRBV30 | CAWSGGTSRNF | TGTGCCTGGAGTGGGGGGACTAGCCGAAACTTC
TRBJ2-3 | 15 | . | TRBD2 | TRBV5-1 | CASSLDAGGLDTQYF | TGCGCCAGCAGCTTGGATGCGGGGGGGTTAGATACGCAGTATTTT
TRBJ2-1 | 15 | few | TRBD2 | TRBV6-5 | CASSSSGGSYNEQFF | TGTGCCAGCAGTTCTAGCGGGGGGTCCTACAATGAGCAGTTCTTC
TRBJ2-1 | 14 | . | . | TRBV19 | CASRGGATYNEQFF | TGTGCCAGTAGAGGTGGGGCCACCTACAATGAGCAGTTCTTC
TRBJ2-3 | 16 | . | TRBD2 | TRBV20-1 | CSASVLAGGGTDTQYF | TGCAGTGCTAGTGTTCTAGCGGGGGGGGGCACAGATACGCAGTATTTT
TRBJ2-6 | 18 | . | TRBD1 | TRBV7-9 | CASSPGQGRSSSANVLTF | TGTGCCAGCAGCCCTGGACAGGGTAGATCTTCGTCGGCCAACGTCCTGACTTTC
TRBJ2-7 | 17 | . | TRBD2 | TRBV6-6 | CASSRSPLAGAAYEQYF | TGTGCCAGCAGTCGATCCCCACTAGCGGGAGCCGCCTACGAGCAGTACTTC
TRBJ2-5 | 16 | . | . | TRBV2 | CASSEGSGGRWETQYF | TGTGCCAGCAGTGAAGGGTCGGGGGGCCGGTGGGAGACCCAGTACTTC
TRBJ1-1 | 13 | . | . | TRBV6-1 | CASSDQMNTEAFF | TGTGCCAGCAGTGATCAGATGAACACTGAAGCTTTCTTT
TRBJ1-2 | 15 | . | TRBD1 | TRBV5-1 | CASSLTGGGNYGYTF | TGCGCCAGCAGCTTGACAGGGGGCGGGAACTATGGCTACACCTTC
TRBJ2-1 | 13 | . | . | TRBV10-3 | CAISELSVNEQFF | TGTGCCATCAGTGAGCTCAGTGTCAATGAGCAGTTCTTC
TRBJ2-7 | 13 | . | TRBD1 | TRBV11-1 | CASSRDRGPEQYF | TGTGCCAGCAGCCGGGACAGGGGGCCCGAGCAGTACTTC
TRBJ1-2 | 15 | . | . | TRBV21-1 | CASSKGPQKKYGYTF | TGTGCCAGCAGCAAAGGGCCGCAGAAGAAGTATGGCTACACCTTC
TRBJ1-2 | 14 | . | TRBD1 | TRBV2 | CASRTGQGAYGYTF | TGTGCCAGCAGGACGGGACAGGGGGCATATGGCTACACCTTC
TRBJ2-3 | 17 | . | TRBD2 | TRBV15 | CATSRDILAESIDTQYF | TGTGCCACCAGCAGAGATATCCTAGCGGAAAGTATAGATACGCAGTATTTT
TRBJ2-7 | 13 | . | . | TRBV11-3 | CASSQGGGREQYF | TGTGCCAGCAGCCAGGGTGGAGGGCGGGAGCAGTACTTC
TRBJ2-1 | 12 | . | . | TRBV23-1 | CASRRPSAEQFF | TGCGCCAGCAGACGCCCGAGTGCTGAGCAGTTCTTC
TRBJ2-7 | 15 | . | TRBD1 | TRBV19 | CASSIEGTGSYEQYF | TGTGCCAGTAGTATAGAGGGGACAGGTTCTTACGAGCAGTACTTC
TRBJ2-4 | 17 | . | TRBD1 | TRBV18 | CASSPPGQGSAKNIQYF | TGTGCCAGCTCACCGCCGGGACAGGGATCAGCCAAAAACATTCAGTACTTC
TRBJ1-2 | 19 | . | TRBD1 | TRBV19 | CASSYGTGVGGTNYYGYTF | TGTGCCAGTAGTTACGGGACAGGGGTAGGGGGGACTAACTACTATGGCTACACCTTC
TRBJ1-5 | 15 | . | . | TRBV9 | CASSADPRGNQPQHF | TGTGCCAGCAGCGCGGACCCTCGGGGAAATCAGCCCCAGCATTTT
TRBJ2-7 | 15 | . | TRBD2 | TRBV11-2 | CASSLVSGTFYEQYF | TGTGCCAGCAGCTTAGTTAGCGGGACGTTTTACGAGCAGTACTTC
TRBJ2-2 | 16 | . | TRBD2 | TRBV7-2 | CASSPRLAGLTGELFF | TGTGCCAGCAGCCCGCGACTAGCGGGACTCACCGGGGAGCTGTTTTTT
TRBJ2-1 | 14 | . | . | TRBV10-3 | CAISRQGWGNEQFF | TGTGCCATCAGCAGGCAGGGCTGGGGCAATGAGCAGTTCTTC
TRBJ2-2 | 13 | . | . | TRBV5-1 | CASRDLNTGELFF | TGCGCCAGCAGGGACTTGAACACCGGGGAGCTGTTTTTT